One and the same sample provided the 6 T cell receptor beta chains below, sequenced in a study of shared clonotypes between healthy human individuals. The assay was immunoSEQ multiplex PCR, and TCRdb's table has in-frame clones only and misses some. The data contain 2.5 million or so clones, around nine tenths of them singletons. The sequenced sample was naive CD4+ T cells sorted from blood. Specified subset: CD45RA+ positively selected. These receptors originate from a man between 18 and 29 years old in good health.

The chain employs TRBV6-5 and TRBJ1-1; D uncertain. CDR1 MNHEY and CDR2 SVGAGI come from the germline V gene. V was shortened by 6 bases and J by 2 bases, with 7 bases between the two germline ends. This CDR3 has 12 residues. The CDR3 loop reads CASRSANTEAFF. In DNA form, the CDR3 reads TGTGCCAGCAGGTCAGCTAACACTGAAGCTTTCTTT.

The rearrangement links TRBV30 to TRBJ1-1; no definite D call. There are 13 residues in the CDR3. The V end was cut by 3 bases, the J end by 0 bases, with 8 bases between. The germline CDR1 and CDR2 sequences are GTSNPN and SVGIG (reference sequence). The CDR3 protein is CAWRANMNTEAFF. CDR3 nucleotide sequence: TGTGCCTGGAGAGCAAACATGAACACTGAAGCTTTCTTT.

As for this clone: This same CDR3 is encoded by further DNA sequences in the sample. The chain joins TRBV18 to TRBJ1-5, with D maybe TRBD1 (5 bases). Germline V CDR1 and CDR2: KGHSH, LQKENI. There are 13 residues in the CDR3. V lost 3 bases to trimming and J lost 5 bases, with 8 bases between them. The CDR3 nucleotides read TGTGCCAGCTCACCGGGACGGGATCAGCCCCAGCATTTT. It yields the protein CASSPGRDQPQHF.

Here the CDR3 reads CSVARDGNQPQHF. As DNA, the CDR3 is TGCAGCGTCGCCCGGGACGGGAATCAGCCCCAGCATTTT. J is TRBJ1-5 and V is TRBV29-1; TRBD1 is a possible D gene (5 bases). The germline CDR1 and CDR2 sequences are SQVTM and ANQGSEA. The V end lost 6 bases, the J end lost 4 bases, and 13 bases lay between the germline ends. This CDR3 contains 13 residues.

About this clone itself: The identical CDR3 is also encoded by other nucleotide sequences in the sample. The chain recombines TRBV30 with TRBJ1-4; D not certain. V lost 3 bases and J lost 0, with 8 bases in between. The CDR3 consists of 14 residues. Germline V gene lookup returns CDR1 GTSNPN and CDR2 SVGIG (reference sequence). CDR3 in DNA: TGTGCCTGGAGCTCCGGGGCAACTAATGAAAAACTGTTTTTT. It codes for CAWSSGATNEKLFF.

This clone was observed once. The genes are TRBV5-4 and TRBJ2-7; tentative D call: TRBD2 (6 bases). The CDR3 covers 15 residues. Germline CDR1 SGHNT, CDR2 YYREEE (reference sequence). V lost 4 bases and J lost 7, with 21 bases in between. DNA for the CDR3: TGTGCCAGCAGCCCACCAGGGACTCTACCTAAGGAGCAGTACTTC. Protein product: CASSPPGTLPKEQYF.